This T cell receptor (beta chain) was sequenced during a study of shared T cell receptors in the human thymus. The repertoire was sequenced with immunoSEQ multiplex PCR; TCRdb's copy has only in-frame clones and lacks some. The sample carries roughly 710,000 clones, 70% to 90% recorded once. The germline V gene has CDR1 MNHEY and CDR2 SVGAGI. The CDR3 contains 15 residues. V shed 0 bases and J shed 3 bases, with 12 bases lying between them. This sample also appeared in a second study, on human thymus T cells.

The source of this sequence is a girl in the first two years of life with a congenital heart defect. Sequencing was done on a sample of thymocytes. This chain uses TRBV6-5 with TRBJ2-7; tentative D call: TRBD1 (5 bases). CDR3 amino acids: CASSYSSPGYYEQYF. The CDR3 bases are TGTGCCAGCAGTTACTCGAGCCCAGGGTACTACGAGCAGTACTTC.